This T cell receptor (beta chain) originates from a study of cytomegalovirus exposure and HLA in healthy donors. With 60 Vbeta and 13 Jbeta primers, the PCR was carried out. Assay used: immunoSEQ multiplex PCR; TCRdb lists only in-frame clones, some missing. The repertoire holds more than 200,000 clones, with about four fifths as singletons. The CDR3 is 16 amino acids. Germline lookup yields CDR1 SNHLY and CDR2 FYNNEI. The ends lost 2 bases at V and 7 bases at J; junction bases unmatched: 12. This chain joins TRBV2 and TRBJ2-5; 8 positions agree with TRBD1. The sequencing input was PBMCs. This clonotype was obtained from a man in his forties in good health and CMV-seropositive. The CDR3 region is CASSEQGAGLVGTQYF. The DNA for the CDR3 is TGTGCCAGCAGTGAACAGGGGGCAGGTCTCGTTGGGACCCAGTACTTC.